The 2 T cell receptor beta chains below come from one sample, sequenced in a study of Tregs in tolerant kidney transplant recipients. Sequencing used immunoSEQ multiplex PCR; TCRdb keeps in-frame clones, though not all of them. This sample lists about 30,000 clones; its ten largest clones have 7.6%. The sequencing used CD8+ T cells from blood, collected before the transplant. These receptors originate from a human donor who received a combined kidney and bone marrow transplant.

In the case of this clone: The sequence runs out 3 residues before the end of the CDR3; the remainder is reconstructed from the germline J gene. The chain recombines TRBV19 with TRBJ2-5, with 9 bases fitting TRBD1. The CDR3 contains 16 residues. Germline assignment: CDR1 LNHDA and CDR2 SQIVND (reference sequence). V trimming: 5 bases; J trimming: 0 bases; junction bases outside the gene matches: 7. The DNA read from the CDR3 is TGTGCCAGTAGTCCTTTGGGACAGGGACACCAAGAGACC. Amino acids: CASSPLGQGHQET. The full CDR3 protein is CASSPLGQGHQETQYF.

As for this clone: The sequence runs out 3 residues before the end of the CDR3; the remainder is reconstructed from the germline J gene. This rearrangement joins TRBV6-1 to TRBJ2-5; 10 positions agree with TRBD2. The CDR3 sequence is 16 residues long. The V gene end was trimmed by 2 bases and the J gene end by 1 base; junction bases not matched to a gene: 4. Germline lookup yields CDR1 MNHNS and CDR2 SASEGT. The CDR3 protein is CASSELAGGTQETQYF. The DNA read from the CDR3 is TGTGCCAGCAGTGAATTAGCGGGGGGTACCCAAGAGACC.